The present TCR beta chain was sequenced within a study of siplizumab effects on memory and regulatory T cells. This table comes from immunoSEQ multiplex PCR, and its TCRdb copy is limited to in-frame clones, with some not included. Of roughly 50,000 clones listed, roughly 93% were seen once; the top ten hold 15% to 20%. The CDR3 covers 12 residues. Germline assignment: CDR1 MGHRA and CDR2 YSYEKL. V was clipped by 6 bases and J by 7 bases, with 13 bases between them. General study points: Naive T cells seemed more diverse than memory cells and seemed major alloresponse contributors. The study did not confirm that proliferating Tregs from siplizumab cultures were suppressive.

For this clone: Its cognate antigen is unknown.

Sequenced: CD8+ T cells sorted from blood. The TCR sequence derives from a human donor in good health. J is TRBJ2-7 and V is TRBV4-1; maybe TRBD1 (6 bases). In DNA form, the CDR3 reads TGCGCCAGCAGTCAGGGGCTGGGGGAGCAGTACTTC. Encoded protein: CASSQGLGEQYF.